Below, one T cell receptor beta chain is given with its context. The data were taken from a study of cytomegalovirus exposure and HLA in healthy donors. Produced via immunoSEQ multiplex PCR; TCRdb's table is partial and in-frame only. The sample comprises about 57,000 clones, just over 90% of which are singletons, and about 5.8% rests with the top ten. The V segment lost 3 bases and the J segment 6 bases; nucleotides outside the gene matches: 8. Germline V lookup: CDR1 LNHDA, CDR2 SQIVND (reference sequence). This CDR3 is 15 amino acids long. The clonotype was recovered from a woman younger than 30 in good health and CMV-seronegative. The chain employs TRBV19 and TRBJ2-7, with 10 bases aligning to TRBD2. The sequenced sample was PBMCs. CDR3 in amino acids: CASSMERGGPFEQYF. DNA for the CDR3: TGTGCCAGTAGTATGGAGCGGGGGGGGCCATTCGAGCAGTACTTC.